This entry is about one T cell receptor beta chain. Its cognate antigen is unknown. CDR1 and CDR2 (germline): SQVTM, ANQGSEA. This CDR3 has 14 amino acids. V gave up 3 bases and J gave up 0 bases; unmatched junction bases: 4. The data were taken from a study of shared clonotypes between healthy human individuals. The study, taken as a whole, reports: Non-shared clonotypes had lower generation probabilities than clonotypes shared by all four sorted-subset donors. Memory subsets generally showed lower estimated richness than naive subsets. Although depth was large, rarefaction showed that sequencing of the sorted subsets was incomplete.

CD45RO-negative cells were positively selected for CCR7, leaving out terminally differentiated effector memory CD45RA+ cells. Using immunoSEQ multiplex PCR, the repertoire was profiled, and TCRdb retains in-frame clones only, with some absent. The sample lists about 2.2 million clones; roughly 95% were seen once. Sequenced sample: naive CD8+ T cells from PBMCs. The genes are TRBV29-1 and TRBJ1-1; 7 bases are shared with TRBD1. This receptor was taken from a man aged 18 to 29 in good health. Some clones in this sample may be carry-over from other donors' samples. The CDR3 spells CSVDAGQLNTEAFF. CDR3 bases: TGCAGCGTTGACGCGGGACAGTTGAACACTGAAGCTTTCTTT. The whole variable domain, remainder taken from reference TRBV29-1 and TRBJ1-1, is SAVISQKPSRDICQRGTSLTIQCQVDSQVTMMFWYRQQPGQSLTLIATANQGSEATYESGFVIDKFPISRPNLTFSTLTVSNMSPEDSSIYLCSVDAGQLNTEAFFGQGTRLTVV.